This T cell receptor beta chain was sequenced during a study of cytomegalovirus exposure and HLA in healthy donors. The PCR ran on 60 Vbeta and 13 Jbeta primers. Per the original methods: Some 12 million shared chains were among the 60 million to 80 million unique TCR beta chains that a later analysis counted. Only in-frame clones appear in the TCRdb table, and some are missing; sequencing was by immunoSEQ multiplex PCR. For V, J and clone size, that table is used; D and trimming come from the DNA. Of around 120,000 clones in the sample, roughly 14% were seen once. This clone was observed a few times. As yet, its antigen is unknown. Whole-study findings and limits: Later findings reportedly placed an Asian-associated ancestry cluster below the approximately 630-donor mean for N-insertions. A later analysis found TCR association rates differed by HLA locus, highest for DRB1 and lowest for HLA-C.

There are 12 residues in the CDR3. Germline CDR1 and CDR2: MNHNS and SASEGT. V gave up 4 bases and J gave up 8 bases, with 10 bases separating them. The J gene is TRBJ2-3, the V gene TRBV6-1; D might be TRBD2 (5 bases). The TCR comes from a woman aged 18 to 35 in good health and CMV-seronegative. The specimen sequenced was PBMCs. CDR3 amino acids: CASSASAGTQYF. As DNA, the CDR3 is TGTGCCAGCAGTGCCTCTGCGGGTACGCAGTATTTT.